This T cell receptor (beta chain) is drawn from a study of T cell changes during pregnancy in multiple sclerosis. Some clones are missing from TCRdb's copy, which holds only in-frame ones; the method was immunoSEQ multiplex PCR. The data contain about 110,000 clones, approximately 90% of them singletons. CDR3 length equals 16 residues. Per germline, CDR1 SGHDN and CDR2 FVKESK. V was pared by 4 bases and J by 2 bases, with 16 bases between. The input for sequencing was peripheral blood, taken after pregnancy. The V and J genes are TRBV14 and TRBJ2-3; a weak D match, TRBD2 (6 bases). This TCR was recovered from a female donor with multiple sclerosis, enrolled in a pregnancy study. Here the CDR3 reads CASSRSSGQITDTQYF. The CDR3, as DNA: TGTGCCAGCAGCCGTTCCAGCGGGCAAATCACAGATACGCAGTATTTT.